These 9 T cell receptor beta chains were all obtained from the same sample, sequenced in a study of beta chain features in type 1 diabetes. Study observations and caveats: The study found moderately but significantly shorter TCRB CDR3s in all four CD4+ subsets of Type 1 diabetes patients.

TCRB transcripts that were expressed got sequenced, as all of the isolated RNA had been reverse transcribed. This table comes from immunoSEQ multiplex PCR, and its TCRdb copy is limited to in-frame clones, with some not included. In the table there are hundreds of thousands of clones, around 15% of which are singletons. What these receptors recognize is not known. Sequenced input: naive CD4+ T cells from blood. These receptors came from a man younger than 35 with type 1 diabetes.

In this sample, this clone turned up a few times. This sequence joins TRBV4-3 and TRBJ2-3; 7 nucleotides match TRBD1. The CDR3 spans 16 residues. Trimming at V came to 5 bases and at J to 4 bases, leaving 12 bases not matched to a gene. Germline CDR1 is LGHNA and CDR2 is YSLEER. The CDR3 region is CASSTRTGYGPDTQYF. The DNA for the CDR3 is TGCGCCAGCAGCACTCGGACAGGATATGGCCCAGATACGCAGTATTTT.

A few counts support this clone. The gene calls are TRBV28 and TRBJ1-6, with TRBD1 as a possible D gene (6 bases). This CDR3 has 13 amino acids. The V and J ends lost 6 bases and 14 bases respectively, with 17 bases between them. Germline V gene lookup returns CDR1 MDHEN and CDR2 SYDVKM. CDR3 in DNA: TGTGCCAGCAGGGAGGGCCAAGGGGGGGCCCTCCACTTT. As protein: CASREGQGGALHF.

The chain has TRBV6-5 and TRBJ1-4; the D gene is possibly TRBD1 (6 bases). Deletions cut 6 bases from V and 8 bases from J, with 13 bases between. The CDR3 length is 13 residues. Per the germline V gene, CDR1 is MNHEY and CDR2 is SVGAGI. The CDR3 DNA follows: TGTGCCAGCAGCGGACAGCCTCCGGAAAAACTGTTTTTT. Amino acid sequence: CASSGQPPEKLFF.

In DNA, the CDR3 is TGTGCCAGCAGTTACTCACCGGGCCCCCGGGCTGGCTACACCTTC. Translation: CASSYSPGPRAGYTF. V usage is TRBV6-5 and J usage is TRBJ1-2; D call uncertain. CDR1 is MNHEY, CDR2 SVGAGI, per germline. CDR3 length: 15 amino acids. Trimming took off 0 bases at V and 7 bases at J, with 15 bases between the two ends.

On this clone itself: The same CDR3 arises from other DNA sequences in this sample as well. The chain is built from TRBV29-1 and TRBJ1-1; TRBD1 might be the D (6 bases). The ends were cut back, 6 bases at V and 3 bases at J, with 11 bases in the middle. Germline CDR1 is SQVTM and CDR2 is ANQGSEA. This CDR3 has 12 residues. CDR3 nucleotide sequence: TGCAGCGTAGGAGAGGGGGACACTGAAGCTTTCTTT. It translates to CSVGEGDTEAFF.

This clone appeared a few times. V and J are TRBV9 and TRBJ2-2, with D possibly being TRBD2 (5 bases). The CDR3 is 14 amino acids. The V gene lost 4 bases and the J gene lost 1 base, with 8 bases spanning the gap. Per the germline V gene, CDR1 is SGDLS and CDR2 is YYNGEE. The CDR3 bases are TGTGCCAGCAGCCCCGGACTGAACACCGGGGAGCTGTTTTTT. It yields the protein CASSPGLNTGELFF.

This rearrangement joins TRBV2 to TRBJ2-7, with D perhaps matching TRBD1 (5 bases). The CDR3 consists of 15 residues. Between the trimmed V and J ends, which lost 6 bases and 6 bases, there was a span of 21 bases. Per the germline V gene, CDR1 is SNHLY and CDR2 is FYNNEI. The CDR3 nucleotides read TGTGCCAGCAGGGGCATTAATCCAGGGATGGGCGAGCAGTACTTC. As protein: CASRGINPGMGEQYF.

This chain's CDR3 is CASSAVGISGNTIYF. For the CDR3, the DNA is TGTGCCAGCAGCGCAGTCGGGATCTCTGGAAACACCATATATTTT. The V and J genes are TRBV7-2 and TRBJ1-3; D gene ambiguous. Trimming took 5 bases from V and 0 from J, leaving 11 bases between them. Germline V CDR1 and CDR2: SGHTA, FQGNSA. The CDR3 length is 15 residues.

The rearrangement links TRBV5-4 to TRBJ2-1; 9 bases align to TRBD1. Germline V gene lookup returns CDR1 SGHNT and CDR2 YYREEE (reference sequence). There are 15 residues in the CDR3. After removal of 4 bases from V and 3 bases from J, the junction contained 5 bases not matched to a gene. The CDR3 DNA is TGTGCCAGCAGCGGCGGGACAGGGAACTACAATGAGCAGTTCTTC. Its translation: CASSGGTGNYNEQFF.